Listed here are 32 T cell receptor beta chains from one sample, sequenced in a study of T cell responses to AZD1222 COVID-19 vaccine listed by TCRdb under 2021. Library prep was done by the immunoSEQ multiplex PCR assay. In its TCRdb copy, this immuneACCESS table keeps in-frame sequences only and misses some clones. Where compared with another copy, unresolved V genes explain less than half of these, and the others have no known cause. Across this sample there are fewer than 200,000 clones, with around nine tenths seen only once. Clones ranked in the top ten supply more than 25% of the sample. In light of the paper, this sample's time point label describes: about 28 days (+/-7) after the second vaccine dose. This sample comprised peripheral blood, obtained 28 days after the second AZD1222 dose. Source of these receptors: an adult who received the AZD1222 COVID-19 vaccine.

This clone appeared a single time. The chain recombines TRBV7-9 with TRBJ2-5; D perhaps matches TRBD1 (5 bases). V dropped 6 bases and J dropped 3 bases, with 5 bases sitting between them. This CDR3 has 11 residues. Germline loops: CDR1 SEHNR, CDR2 FQNEAQ (reference sequence). CDR3 coding DNA: TGTGCCAGCAGACAGGAAGAGACCCAGTACTTC. This translates into CASRQEETQYF.

V gene TRBV24-1 combines with J gene TRBJ2-3; 7 nucleotides align to TRBD1. Germline values: CDR1 KGHDR, CDR2 SFDVKD. V lost 5 bases, J lost 2 bases, and 15 bases stayed unmatched. The CDR3 spans 18 residues. CDR3 DNA sequence: TGTGCCACCAGTGGGTCCGGGACAGAGACCAAAACCACAGATACGCAGTATTTT. The encoded protein is CATSGSGTETKTTDTQYF.

V and J are TRBV12-5 and TRBJ1-2; no firm D call. Germline lookup yields CDR1 LGHNT and CDR2 FRNRAP. There are 13 residues in the CDR3. V lost 1 base and J lost 0, with 3 bases in between. The CDR3 region is CASGLGPNYGYTF. Written as DNA, the CDR3 is TGTGCTAGTGGTTTGGGACCTAACTATGGCTACACCTTC.

This chain joins TRBV3-1 (or the pseudogene TRBV3-2) and TRBJ2-3; TRBD2 might be the D (5 bases). CDR3 length: 13 residues. The germline V and J ends were trimmed by 1 base and 6 bases, with 8 bases remaining between them. Germline CDR1 LGHDT, CDR2 YNNKEL (reference sequence). The CDR3: CASSQVGGDTQYF. The CDR3 DNA follows: TGTGCCAGCAGCCAAGTAGGCGGGGATACGCAGTATTTT.

This clone has just a few counts. The rearrangement uses TRBV28 and TRBJ2-2; 7 nucleotides line up with TRBD1. The junction had 4 bases not matched to a gene; V was cut back by 4 bases and J by 5 bases. This CDR3 comprises 14 residues. Per germline, CDR1 MDHEN and CDR2 SYDVKM. The CDR3: CASSSTGLTGELFF. DNA of the CDR3: TGTGCCAGCAGTTCGACAGGGTTGACCGGGGAGCTGTTTTTT.

The chain links TRBV27 to TRBJ2-1; D possibly corresponds to TRBD2 (5 bases). The CDR3 loop spans 16 amino acids. Deletions cut 6 bases from V and 4 bases from J, with 19 bases between. Per germline, CDR1 MNHEY and CDR2 SMNVEV (reference sequence). The CDR3 DNA reads TGTGCCAGCAGCCTTTTTGCGCGGGTCAGGTACAATGAGCAGTTCTTC. This sequence encodes CASSLFARVRYNEQFF.

DNA of the CDR3: TGCGCCAGCAGCCAATACGGACAGGGAGGAGATACGCAGTATTTT. This translates into CASSQYGQGGDTQYF. The V gene is TRBV4-3, the J gene TRBJ2-3; 8 bases map to TRBD1. The CDR3 is made up of 15 amino acids. Germline values: CDR1 LGHNA, CDR2 YSLEER. With 2 bases clipped from V and 5 bases from J, the junction kept 6 bases outside the gene matches.

V is TRBV5-4 and J is TRBJ1-6, with a tentative D call TRBD1 (6 bases). The length of the CDR3 is 14 residues. Trimming took off 1 base at V and 9 bases at J, with 11 bases between the two ends. CDR1 and CDR2 (germline): SGHNT, YYREEE (reference sequence). CDR3 DNA sequence: TGTGCCAGCAGCTTGAGGACAGTGGGTTCACCCCTCCACTTT. Protein sequence: CASSLRTVGSPLHF.

This chain uses TRBV6-5 with TRBJ2-5, with TRBD1 matching 7 bases. Germline V gene lookup returns CDR1 MNHEY and CDR2 SVGAGI. Trimming cost V 4 bases and J 3 bases; bases outside gene matches: 2. The CDR3 loop spans 13 amino acids. DNA for the CDR3: TGTGCCAGCAGTTTTACAGGGGAAGAGACCCAGTACTTC. This sequence encodes CASSFTGEETQYF.

Only a few counts were recorded for this clone. The chain combines TRBV5-1 with TRBJ1-1; the D is unclear. Germline loops: CDR1 SGHRS, CDR2 YFSETQ. CDR3 length: 13 residues. Between the trimmed V and J ends, which lost 4 bases and 6 bases, there was a span of 13 bases. CDR3 bases: TGCGCCAGCAGCCTGGAGGAGTGGTCTGAAGCTTTCTTT. It translates to CASSLEEWSEAFF.

This chain uses TRBV5-5 with TRBJ2-1; 10 bases line up with TRBD1. After removal of 4 bases from V and 1 base from J, the junction contained 2 bases not matched to a gene. Germline CDR1 and CDR2: SGHKS and YYEKEE (reference sequence). The CDR3 contains 15 residues. The DNA for the CDR3 is TGTGCCAGCAGCGGGGGACAGGGGTCCTACAATGAGCAGTTCTTC. It specifies CASSGGQGSYNEQFF.

This chain connects TRBV12-3 or TRBV12-4 to TRBJ2-1; 10 bases agree with TRBD1. The V segment lost 11 bases and the J segment 6 bases; nucleotides outside the gene matches: 7. CDR3 size: 13 residues. The CDR3 spells CAGGQGSINEQFF. The CDR3 region has the DNA TGTGCCGGGGGACAGGGGTCAATCAATGAGCAGTTCTTC.

The V and J genes are TRBV5-1 and TRBJ2-7, with 8 bases fitting TRBD1. This CDR3 is 15 amino acids long. From germline, CDR1 is SGHRS and CDR2 YFSETQ. With 4 bases clipped from V and 2 bases from J, the junction kept 8 bases outside the gene matches. CDR3 sequence reads: CASSLAGQGPYEQYF. The CDR3 DNA follows: TGCGCCAGCAGCCTCGCCGGACAGGGCCCCTACGAGCAGTACTTC.

The genes are TRBV4-2 and TRBJ1-1, with D tentatively TRBD1 (5 bases). The V and J ends lost 1 base and 6 bases respectively, with 9 bases between them. CDR3 length: 13 amino acids. Germline CDR1 reads LGHNA; CDR2 reads YNFKEQ. In DNA form, the CDR3 reads TGTGCCAGCAGCCAAGGGCGGGACTCTGAAGCTTTCTTT. This encodes CASSQGRDSEAFF.

The chain uses TRBV6-5 and TRBJ2-1; 11 nucleotides align to TRBD2. V was pared by 2 bases and J by 9 bases, with 6 bases of the junction left unmatched. The CDR3 loop spans 15 amino acids. Germline loops: CDR1 MNHEY, CDR2 SVGAGI. DNA for the CDR3: TGTGCCAGCAGTTACGGGGTAGCGGGAGGGAGTGAGCAGTTCTTC. Encoded protein: CASSYGVAGGSEQFF.

The chain links TRBV7-9 to TRBJ2-7, with D hard to call. V was trimmed by 1 base and J by 1 base, leaving 5 bases between them. The CDR3 loop spans 13 amino acids. The V gene's germline CDR1 is SEHNR and CDR2 FQNEAQ (reference sequence). The CDR3 nucleotides read TGTGCCAGCAGCTTAGAAGTTTCCTACGAGCAGTACTTC. This gives the protein CASSLEVSYEQYF.

This clone has only one observation. The chain joins TRBV12-1 to TRBJ1-4. TRBV12-1 is annotated as a pseudogene. This CDR3 has 11 amino acids. Here the CDR3 DNA reads TGTGCCCCCTGGGGGTTTGAAAAACTGTTTTTT. Amino acids: CAPWGFEKLFF.

The chain is built from TRBV4-3 and TRBJ1-2; 8 nucleotides agree with TRBD1. With V trimmed by 0 bases and J by 3 bases, 3 bases remained unmatched. Germline V gene data show CDR1 as LGHNA and CDR2 as YSLEER. This CDR3 comprises 15 residues. The CDR3 bases are TGCGCCAGCAGCCAAGAGGACAGGGCGGACTATGGCTACACCTTC. Amino acids: CASSQEDRADYGYTF.

The chain carries TRBV20-1 and TRBJ2-5; D not resolved. In germline, CDR1 is DFQATT, CDR2 SNEGSKA (reference sequence). The germline V and J ends were trimmed by 3 bases and 7 bases, with 9 bases remaining between them. The CDR3 extends over 11 amino acids. CDR3 amino acids: CSASPLRTQYF. CDR3 in DNA: TGCAGTGCTAGCCCCCTGAGGACCCAGTACTTC.

The chain couples TRBV21-1 to TRBJ2-3; the table calls TRBD2, which could not be checked here. TRBV21-1 is noted as a pseudogene. This CDR3 comprises 16 residues. CDR3 sequence reads: CASSLRLAGMAGTQYF. DNA for the CDR3: TGTGCCAGCAGCTTGCGACTAGCGGGAATGGCTGGTACGCAGTATTTT.

This chain joins TRBV29-1 and TRBJ2-1, with a possible D match to TRBD1 (5 bases). This CDR3 contains 14 residues. The germline V gene has CDR1 SQVTM and CDR2 ANQGSEA. V lost 3 bases and J 2 bases, leaving 11 bases between the germline ends. In nucleotides, the CDR3 is TGCAGCGTTGAGAAAGGGGTCACCTACAATGAGCAGTTCTTC. Its protein product is CSVEKGVTYNEQFF.

The chain is built from TRBV2 and TRBJ1-1; D gene uncertain. The CDR3 is made up of 14 amino acids. CDR1 SNHLY and CDR2 FYNNEI come from the germline V gene. V gave up 8 bases and J gave up 4 bases, with 17 bases separating them. This chain's CDR3 is CASVGLKVITEAFF. CDR3 nucleotides: TGTGCCAGCGTAGGCCTGAAGGTGATCACTGAAGCTTTCTTT.

The J gene is TRBJ1-6, the V gene TRBV2; tentatively, D is TRBD1 (6 bases). Germline CDR1 and CDR2: SNHLY and FYNNEI. Trimming left V 5 bases short and J 9 bases short, with 17 bases between. The CDR3 totals 15 residues. In DNA form, the CDR3 reads TGTGCCAGCAGTCCGCGGGGGGGCTCTCCTTCACCCCTCCACTTT. Protein product: CASSPRGGSPSPLHF. Complete variable domain (other parts from reference TRBV2 and TRBJ1-6): EPEVTQTPSHQVTQMGQEVILRCVPISNHLYFYWYRQILGQKVEFLVSFYNNEISEKSEIFDDQFSVERPDGSNFTLKIRSTKLEDSAMYFCASSPRGGSPSPLHFGNGTRLTVT.

This rearrangement joins TRBV7-9 to TRBJ2-7; unclear D gene. CDR1 and CDR2 (germline): SEHNR, FQNEAQ (reference sequence). The V gene lost 11 bases and the J gene lost 1 base, with 12 bases spanning the gap. CDR3 length equals 12 residues. CDR3 loop: CAPIPRSYEQYF. CDR3 DNA sequence: TGTGCCCCTATTCCGCGATCCTACGAGCAGTACTTC.

This chain links TRBV21-1 with TRBJ2-1. TRBV21-1 is a pseudogene locus. This CDR3 has 14 amino acids. CDR3 residues: CASSTRTKGNEQFF. The CDR3 DNA is TGTGCCAGCAGCACACGGACCAAAGGTAATGAGCAGTTCTTC.

This clone was detected only once. The V and J genes are TRBV5-1 and TRBJ2-5; TRBD1 is a possible D gene (5 bases). With 4 bases removed from V and 3 bases from J, the gap between germline ends came to 13 bases. This CDR3 region has 14 residues. Germline V gene data show CDR1 as SGHRS and CDR2 as YFSETQ. For the CDR3, the DNA is TGCGCCAGCAGCACGGGCCAGGGAAAAGAGACCCAGTACTTC. It is translated as CASSTGQGKETQYF.

This clone showed up just a few times. The chain joins TRBV29-1 to TRBJ1-2; 9 positions match TRBD1. CDR1 and CDR2 from the germline V gene are SQVTM and ANQGSEA. This CDR3 contains 13 residues. Trimming took 3 bases from V and 8 from J; bases not matched to a gene: 7. CDR3 in amino acids: CSVDEQGARGYTF. The CDR3 DNA sequence: TGCAGCGTTGACGAACAGGGGGCAAGAGGCTACACCTTC.

The genes are TRBV5-4 and TRBJ2-7, with TRBD2 matching 14 bases. The CDR3 sequence is 15 residues long. Unmatched junction bases numbered 7, after V lost 4 bases and J lost 7 bases. Germline assignment: CDR1 SGHNT and CDR2 YYREEE (reference sequence). The chain's CDR3 is CASSGGLAGVGEQYF. CDR3 coding DNA: TGTGCCAGCAGCGGGGGACTAGCGGGAGTCGGGGAGCAGTACTTC.

The rearrangement uses TRBV3-1 (or the pseudogene TRBV3-2) and TRBJ2-5; TRBD2 agrees at 10 bases. After removal of 6 bases from V and 5 bases from J, the junction contained 6 bases not matched to a gene. This CDR3 comprises 14 residues. Germline V gene lookup returns CDR1 LGHDT and CDR2 YNNKEL (reference sequence). CDR3 DNA: TGTGCCAGCAGTCCTAGCGGGAGTGTGGAGACCCAGTACTTC. This gives the protein CASSPSGSVETQYF.

The CDR3 sequence: CASSLPPGGLAVISYNSPLHF. DNA for the CDR3: TGTGCCAGCAGTTTACCCCCCGGGGGGCTAGCGGTCATTTCCTATAATTCACCCCTCCACTTT. The chain joins TRBV28 to TRBJ1-6; tentatively, D is TRBD1 (6 bases). Trimming left V 2 bases short and J 1 base short, with 24 bases between. CDR1 is MDHEN and CDR2 is SYDVKM in the germline V gene. The CDR3 loop spans 21 amino acids.

This sequence joins TRBV6-2 or TRBV6-3 and TRBJ2-7; possible D gene TRBD2, 6 bases. V dropped 4 bases and J dropped 1 base, with 23 bases sitting between them. The germline CDR1 and CDR2 sequences are MNHEY and SVGEGT. The CDR3 runs to 18 residues. CDR3 in amino acids: CASSSAPGLPRHSYEQYF. CDR3 sequence (DNA): TGTGCCAGCAGTTCTGCCCCGGGACTCCCTCGTCATTCCTACGAGCAGTACTTC.

The chain employs TRBV30 and TRBJ1-4, with TRBD1 identical over 9 bases. CDR3 size: 15 residues. CDR1 and CDR2 (germline): GTSNPN, SVGIG (reference sequence). Trimming at V came to 5 bases and at J to 8 bases, leaving 12 bases not matched to a gene. This CDR3 is CAWVNPTGGGEKLFF. CDR3 sequence (DNA): TGTGCCTGGGTGAACCCAACAGGGGGCGGAGAAAAACTGTTTTTT.